The T cell receptor (beta chain) under discussion was sequenced for a study of blood T cell repertoires in COVID-19. Study overall: There were acute and convalescent COVID-19 samples, and they came from the United States, Italy and Spain. PBMCs, B-cell-depleted T cells, or T cells were the source of the cDNA or gDNA that made up the material.

The CDR3 is made up of 14 amino acids. Germline V gives CDR1 MNHEY, CDR2 SVGAGI. V lost 6 bases and J lost 6; bases outside the gene matches: 6. Authors' data handling: Reference gene primers were amplified, and this amplification served to estimate nucleated cell counts. Profiled with immunoSEQ multiplex PCR; TCRdb holds only in-frame clones, not every one. V, J and clone size reflect that table, while D and trimming were determined from the DNA. The table records 85,000 to 95,000 clones, 70% to 90% of them present only once. This rearrangement joins TRBV6-5 to TRBJ2-7, with 12 bases lining up with TRBD2. The sample comprised peripheral blood. The sequence derives from a man in his 60s with acute or convalescent COVID-19. CDR3 coding DNA: TGTGCCAGCAGGACTAGCGGGGGCCCCCCCGAGCAGTACTTC. It translates to CASRTSGGPPEQYF.